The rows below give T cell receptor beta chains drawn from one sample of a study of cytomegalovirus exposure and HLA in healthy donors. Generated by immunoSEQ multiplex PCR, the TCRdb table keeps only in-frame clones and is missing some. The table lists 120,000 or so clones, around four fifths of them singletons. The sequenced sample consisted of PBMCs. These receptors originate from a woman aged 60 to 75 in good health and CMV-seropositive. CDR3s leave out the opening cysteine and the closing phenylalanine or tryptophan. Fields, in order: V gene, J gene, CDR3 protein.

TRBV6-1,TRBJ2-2,AALTSNTGELF
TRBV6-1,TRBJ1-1,ASRGGGATEAF
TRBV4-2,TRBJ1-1,ASSQEARGTEAF
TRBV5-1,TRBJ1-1,ASSLALGSTEAF
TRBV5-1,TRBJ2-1,ASTGTGGFEQF
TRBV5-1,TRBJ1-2,ASSGGQGAKFGYT
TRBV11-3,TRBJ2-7,ASSLGPASGGTYEQY
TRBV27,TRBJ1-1,ASSFLTGGNTEAF
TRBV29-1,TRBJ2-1,SVAPSGYSSYNEQF
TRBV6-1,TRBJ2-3,ASRSGLDTQY
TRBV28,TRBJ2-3,ASSFRSEAEDTQY
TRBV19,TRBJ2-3,ASSNAAGDTQY
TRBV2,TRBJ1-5,ASSESTAGWEPQH
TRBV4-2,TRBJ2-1,ASSQGSQTSGYNEQF
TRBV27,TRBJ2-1,ASSLTRRDNSYNEQF
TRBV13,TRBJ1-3,ASSLLNPYRDAGNSGNTIY
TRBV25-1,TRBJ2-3,ASGFEKGQIDTDTQY